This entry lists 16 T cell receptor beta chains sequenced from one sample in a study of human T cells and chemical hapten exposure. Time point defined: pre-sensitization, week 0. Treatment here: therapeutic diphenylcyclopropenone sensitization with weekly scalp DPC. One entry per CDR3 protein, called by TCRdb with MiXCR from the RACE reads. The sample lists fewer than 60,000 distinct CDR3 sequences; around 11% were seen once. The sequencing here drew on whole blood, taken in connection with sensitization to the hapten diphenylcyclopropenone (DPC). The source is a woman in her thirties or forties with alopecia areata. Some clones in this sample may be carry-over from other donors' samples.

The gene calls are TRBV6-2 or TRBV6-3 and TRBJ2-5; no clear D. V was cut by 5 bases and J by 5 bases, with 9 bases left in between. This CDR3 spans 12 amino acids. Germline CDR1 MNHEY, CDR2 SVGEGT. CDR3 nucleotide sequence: TGTGCCAGCAGTAAGCGATGGGAGACCCAGTACTTC. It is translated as CASSKRWETQYF.

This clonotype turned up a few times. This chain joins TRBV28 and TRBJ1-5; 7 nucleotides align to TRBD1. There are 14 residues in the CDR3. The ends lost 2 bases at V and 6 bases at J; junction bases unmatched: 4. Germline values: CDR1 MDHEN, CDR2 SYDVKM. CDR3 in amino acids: CASSLDRAAQPQHF. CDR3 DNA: TGTGCCAGCAGTTTAGACAGGGCTGCTCAGCCCCAGCATTTT.

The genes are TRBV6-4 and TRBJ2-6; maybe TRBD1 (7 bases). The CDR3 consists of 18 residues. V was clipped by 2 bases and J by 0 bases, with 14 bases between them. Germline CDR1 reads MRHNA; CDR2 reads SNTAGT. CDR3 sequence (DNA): TGTGCCAGCAGTGACGGGGGGACAGCCATCTCTGGGGCCAACGTCCTGACTTTC. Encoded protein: CASSDGGTAISGANVLTF.

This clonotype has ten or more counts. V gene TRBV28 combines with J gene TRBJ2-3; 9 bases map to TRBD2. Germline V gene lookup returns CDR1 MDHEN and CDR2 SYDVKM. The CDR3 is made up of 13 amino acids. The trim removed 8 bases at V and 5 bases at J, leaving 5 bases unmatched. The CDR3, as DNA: TGTGCCAGCGGCGGGGGGGCCAAAGATACGCAGTATTTT. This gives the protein CASGGGAKDTQYF.

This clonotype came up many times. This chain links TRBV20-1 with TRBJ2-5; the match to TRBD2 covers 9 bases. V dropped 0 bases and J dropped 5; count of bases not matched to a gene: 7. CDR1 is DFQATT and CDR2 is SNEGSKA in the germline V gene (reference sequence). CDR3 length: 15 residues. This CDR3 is CSARDMVAGVETQYF. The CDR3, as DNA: TGCAGTGCTAGAGATATGGTAGCGGGAGTTGAGACCCAGTACTTC.

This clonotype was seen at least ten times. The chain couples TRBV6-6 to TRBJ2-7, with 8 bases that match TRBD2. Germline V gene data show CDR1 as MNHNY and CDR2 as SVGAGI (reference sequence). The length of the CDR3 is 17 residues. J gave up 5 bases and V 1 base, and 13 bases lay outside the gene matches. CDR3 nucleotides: TGTGCCAGCAGTTACTACCGGCCCGGGACTAGTGATGACGAGCAGTACTTC. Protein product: CASSYYRPGTSDDEQYF.

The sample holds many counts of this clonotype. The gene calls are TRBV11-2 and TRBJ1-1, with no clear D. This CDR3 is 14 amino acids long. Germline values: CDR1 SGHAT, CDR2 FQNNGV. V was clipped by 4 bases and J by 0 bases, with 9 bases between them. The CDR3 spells CASSSELLNTEAFF. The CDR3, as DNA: TGTGCCAGCAGCTCGGAACTCTTGAACACTGAAGCTTTCTTT. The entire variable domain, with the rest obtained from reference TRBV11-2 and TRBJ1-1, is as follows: EAGVAQSPRYKIIEKRQSVAFWCNPISGHATLYWYQQILGQGPKLLIQFQNNGVVDDSQLPKDRFSAERLKGVDSTLKIQPAKLEDSAVYLCASSSELLNTEAFFGQGTRLTVV.

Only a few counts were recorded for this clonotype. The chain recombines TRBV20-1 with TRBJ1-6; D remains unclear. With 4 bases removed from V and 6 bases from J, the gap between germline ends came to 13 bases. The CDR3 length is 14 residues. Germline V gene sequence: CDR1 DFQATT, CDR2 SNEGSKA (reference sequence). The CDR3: CSATPQLPNSPLHF. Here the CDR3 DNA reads TGCAGTGCTACCCCACAGCTCCCTAATTCACCCCTCCACTTT.

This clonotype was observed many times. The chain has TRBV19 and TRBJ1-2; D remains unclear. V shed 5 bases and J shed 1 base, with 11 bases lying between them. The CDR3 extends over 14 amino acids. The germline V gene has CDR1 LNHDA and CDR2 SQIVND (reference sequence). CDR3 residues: CASSSTAFNYGYTF. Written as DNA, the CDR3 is TGTGCCAGTAGTTCCACAGCTTTTAACTATGGCTACACCTTC. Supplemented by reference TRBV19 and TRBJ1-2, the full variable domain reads DGGITQSPKYLFRKEGQNVTLSCEQNLNHDAMYWYRQDPGQGLRLIYYSQIVNDFQKGDIAEGYSVSREKKESFPLTVTSAQKNPTAFYLCASSSTAFNYGYTFGSGTRLTVV.

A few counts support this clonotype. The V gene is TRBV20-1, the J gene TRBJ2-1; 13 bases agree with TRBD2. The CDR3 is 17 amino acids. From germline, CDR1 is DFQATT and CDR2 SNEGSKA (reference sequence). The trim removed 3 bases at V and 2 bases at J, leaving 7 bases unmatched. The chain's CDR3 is CSASPLAGGLPYNEQFF. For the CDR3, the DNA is TGCAGTGCTAGTCCACTAGCGGGAGGGTTACCCTACAATGAGCAGTTCTTC.

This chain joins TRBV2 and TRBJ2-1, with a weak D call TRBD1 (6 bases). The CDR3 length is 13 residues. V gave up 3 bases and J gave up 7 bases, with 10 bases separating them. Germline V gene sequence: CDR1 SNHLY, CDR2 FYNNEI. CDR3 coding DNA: TGTGCCAGCAGTGAGATCAGGGGAAATGAGCAGTTCTTC. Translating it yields CASSEIRGNEQFF.

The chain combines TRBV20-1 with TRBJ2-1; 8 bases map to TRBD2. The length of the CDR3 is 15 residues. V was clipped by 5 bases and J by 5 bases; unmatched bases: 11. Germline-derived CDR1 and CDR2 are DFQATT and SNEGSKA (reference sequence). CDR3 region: CSADGGLAGNNEQFF. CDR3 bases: TGCAGTGCTGACGGAGGGCTAGCGGGTAACAATGAGCAGTTCTTC.

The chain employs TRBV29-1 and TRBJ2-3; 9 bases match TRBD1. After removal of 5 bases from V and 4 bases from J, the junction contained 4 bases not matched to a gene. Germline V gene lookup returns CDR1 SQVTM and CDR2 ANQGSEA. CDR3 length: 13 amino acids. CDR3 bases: TGCAGCGTTCGGGACAGGGTTGCAGATACGCAGTATTTT. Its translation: CSVRDRVADTQYF.

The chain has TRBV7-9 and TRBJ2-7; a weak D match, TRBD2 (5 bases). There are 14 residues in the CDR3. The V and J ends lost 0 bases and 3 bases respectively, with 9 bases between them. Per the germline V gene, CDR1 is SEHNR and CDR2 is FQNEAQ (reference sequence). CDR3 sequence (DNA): TGTGCCAGCAGCTTAGCGTCGGGGATCTACGAGCAGTACTTC. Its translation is CASSLASGIYEQYF.

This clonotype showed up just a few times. CDR3: CASSSTRQQFF. CDR3 sequence (DNA): TGTGCCAGCAGTTCGACAAGGCAGCAGTTCTTC. The chain recombines TRBV6-6 with TRBJ2-1; D is undetermined. V was shortened by 4 bases and J by 11 bases, with 9 bases between the two germline ends. The CDR3 is 11 residues long. CDR1 and CDR2 (germline): MNHNY, SVGAGI (reference sequence).

CDR3 nucleotide sequence: TGTGCCAGCAGCTTAGTCGGGGGGGCCAACTATGGCTACACCTTC. Its protein is CASSLVGGANYGYTF. V usage is TRBV7-9 and J usage is TRBJ1-2; D may be TRBD1 (6 bases). This CDR3 contains 15 residues. Germline loops: CDR1 SEHNR, CDR2 FQNEAQ (reference sequence). V dropped 1 base and J dropped 2 bases, with 11 bases sitting between them.